A selection of T cell receptor beta chains follows, all from one sample in a study of blood T cell repertoires in COVID-19. The assay was immunoSEQ multiplex PCR, and TCRdb's table has in-frame clones only and misses some. The sample consists of roughly 410,000 clones, about 88% of them appearing once. Sequencing was done on a sample of peripheral blood. These receptors came from a woman aged 40 to 55 with COVID-19, enrolled during active disease. CDR3s include the opening cysteine and the closing phenylalanine or tryptophan. The D gene is left open where the match is weak. Size values are once, few and many counts, or a class for expanded clones, and some rows have none.

d_call: TRBD1
v_call: TRBV4-3
j_call: TRBJ1-1
clone_size: once
cdr3_nt: TGCGCCAGCAGCCCGGGACAGGGACACACTGAAGCTTTCTTT
cdr3_aa: CASSPGQGHTEAFF

d_call: TRBD1
v_call: TRBV10-3
j_call: TRBJ1-1
clone_size: NA
cdr3_nt: TGTGCCATCAGGGGAGAGGGGGCCCACACTGAAGCTTTCTTT
cdr3_aa: CAIRGEGAHTEAFF

d_call: TRBD2
v_call: TRBV7-8
j_call: TRBJ2-2
clone_size: NA
cdr3_nt: TGTGCCAGCAGCCGGGGGGGGAGGAACACCGGGGAGCTGTTTTTT
cdr3_aa: CASSRGGRNTGELFF

d_call: TRBD2
v_call: TRBV6-4
j_call: TRBJ2-3
clone_size: NA
cdr3_nt: TGTGCCAGCAGTGACGGCCGAAGCGGGAGCGGTAGGGCAGATACGCAGTATTTT
cdr3_aa: CASSDGRSGSGRADTQYF

d_call: NA
v_call: TRBV6-2/TRBV6-3
j_call: TRBJ2-7
clone_size: NA
cdr3_nt: TGTGCCAGCAGTTCTTTCTACGAGCAGTACTTC
cdr3_aa: CASSSFYEQYF

d_call: NA
v_call: TRBV29-1
j_call: TRBJ2-7
clone_size: NA
cdr3_nt: TGCAGCGTTGAAGAAACAGGGAGCTACGAGCAGTACTTC
cdr3_aa: CSVEETGSYEQYF

d_call: NA
v_call: TRBV6-2/TRBV6-3
j_call: TRBJ1-6
clone_size: NA
cdr3_nt: TGTGCCAGCAGTTACGGGACAATTGGGAATTCACCCCTCCACTTT
cdr3_aa: CASSYGTIGNSPLHF

d_call: TRBD1
v_call: TRBV19
j_call: TRBJ2-7
clone_size: NA
cdr3_nt: TGTGCCAGTGGCACCGGGACAGGAGGATCGGGAGAGCAGTACTTC
cdr3_aa: CASGTGTGGSGEQYF

d_call: NA
v_call: TRBV7-3
j_call: TRBJ1-3
clone_size: once
cdr3_nt: TGTGCCAGCAGCTTAACGGCCAGTCTCTCTGGAAACACCATATATTTT
cdr3_aa: CASSLTASLSGNTIYF

d_call: NA
v_call: TRBV6-1
j_call: TRBJ2-6
clone_size: NA
cdr3_nt: TGTGCCAGCAGTGAAGGGGGCGCTGGGGCCAACGTCCTGACTTTC
cdr3_aa: CASSEGGAGANVLTF

d_call: NA
v_call: TRBV11-2
j_call: TRBJ1-2
clone_size: NA
cdr3_nt: TGTGCCAGCAGCTTTCGAGGAGGGAATCGAGGTAACTATGGCTACACCTTC
cdr3_aa: CASSFRGGNRGNYGYTF

d_call: NA
v_call: TRBV7-3
j_call: TRBJ1-1
clone_size: NA
cdr3_nt: TGTGCCAGCAGCTTAGGCCAGGGGACTGAAGCTTTCTTT
cdr3_aa: CASSLGQGTEAFF

d_call: TRBD2
v_call: TRBV11-2
j_call: TRBJ2-4
clone_size: NA
cdr3_nt: TGTGCCAGCAGCCAGCAGGGCGGGACTAGCGGGAGGATGGACATTCAGTACTTC
cdr3_aa: CASSQQGGTSGRMDIQYF

d_call: TRBD1
v_call: TRBV9
j_call: TRBJ2-1
clone_size: once
cdr3_nt: TGTGCCAGCAGCGTAGTGCCTACTGGGACAGGGGTCAATGAGCAGTTCTTC
cdr3_aa: CASSVVPTGTGVNEQFF

d_call: TRBD2
v_call: TRBV15
j_call: TRBJ2-1
clone_size: NA
cdr3_nt: TGTGCCACCAGCAGATCACCCGGGACTAGCGGGCTCCTTTCCTGGTATGAGCAGTTCTTC
cdr3_aa: CATSRSPGTSGLLSWYEQFF

d_call: NA
v_call: TRBV25-1
j_call: TRBJ1-5
clone_size: once
cdr3_nt: TGTGCCAGCAGTGACGGGGGATGGAATCAGCCCCAGCATTTT
cdr3_aa: CASSDGGWNQPQHF

d_call: NA
v_call: TRBV20-1
j_call: TRBJ2-3
clone_size: NA
cdr3_nt: TGCAGTGCTAGTAGGTTTGTAGGGGGCACAGATACGCAGTATTTT
cdr3_aa: CSASRFVGGTDTQYF